This paragraph reports one T cell receptor beta chain. This specimen comes from a study of beta chain features in type 1 diabetes. For the study at large: Sorted cells examined across all samples numbered approximately 100 million.

V lost 2 bases to trimming and J lost 7 bases, with 18 bases between them. Germline V CDR1 and CDR2: MNHEY, SMNVEV (reference sequence). This CDR3 is 16 amino acids long. Cells sorted by CD45RO/CCR7/CD25/CD127/CD95/CD27 comprised CD4+ naive, central memory, regulatory and stem cell-like memory cells. Purity above 95% was achieved in all sorted populations. Sequenced material consisted of expressed TCRB transcripts (all of the isolated RNA was reverse transcribed). TCRdb's table, derived via immunoSEQ multiplex PCR, lists solely in-frame clones and lacks some. This sample carries some 180,000 clones, 10% to 15% of them seen once, and the ten largest clones take 0.62%.

Material: central memory CD4+ T cells from blood. The chain employs TRBV27 and TRBJ2-1, with a tentative D call TRBD2 (6 bases). The clonotype comes from a woman younger than 30 in good health. The CDR3 sequence is CASSLMALAPVNEQFF. CDR3 nucleotide sequence: TGTGCCAGCAGTTTAATGGCACTAGCTCCGGTGAATGAGCAGTTCTTC.